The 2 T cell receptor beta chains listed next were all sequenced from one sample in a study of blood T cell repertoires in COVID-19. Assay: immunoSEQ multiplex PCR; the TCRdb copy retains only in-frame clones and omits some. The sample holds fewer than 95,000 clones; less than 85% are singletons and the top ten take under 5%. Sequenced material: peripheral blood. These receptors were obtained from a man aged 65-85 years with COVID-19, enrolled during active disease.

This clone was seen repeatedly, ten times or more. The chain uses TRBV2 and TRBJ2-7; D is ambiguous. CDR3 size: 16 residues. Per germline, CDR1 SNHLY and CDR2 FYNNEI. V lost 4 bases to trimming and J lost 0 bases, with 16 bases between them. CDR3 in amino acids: CASSGGGYSASYEQYF. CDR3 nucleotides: TGTGCCAGCAGTGGAGGCGGCTACTCGGCCTCCTACGAGCAGTACTTC.

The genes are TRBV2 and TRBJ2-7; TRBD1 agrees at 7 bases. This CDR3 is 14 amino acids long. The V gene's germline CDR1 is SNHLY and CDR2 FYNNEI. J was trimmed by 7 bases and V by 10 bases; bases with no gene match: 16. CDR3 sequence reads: CATAWGQSLGEQYF. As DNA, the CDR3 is TGTGCCACCGCGTGGGGACAGAGCCTGGGGGAGCAGTACTTC.